The 18 T cell receptor beta chains below were found in one sample sequenced in a study of shared clonotypes between healthy human individuals. Some clones are missing from TCRdb's copy, which holds only in-frame ones; the method was immunoSEQ multiplex PCR. This table holds 2 million to 2.5 million clones, just under 95% found once. Input material: naive CD4+ T cells from PBMCs. The subset denotes: CD45RA+ positively selected. These receptors originate from a man aged 18 to 29 in good health. Some clones in this sample may be carry-over from other donors' samples.

The chain links TRBV9 to TRBJ2-1; TRBD2 aligns across 12 bases. Germline V gene data show CDR1 as SGDLS and CDR2 as YYNGEE. V shed 4 bases, J shed 8 bases, and the junction held 7 bases outside the gene matches. The CDR3 is 15 amino acids. The CDR3 sequence: CASSPTSGSSHEQFF. The CDR3 DNA reads TGTGCCAGCAGCCCGACTAGCGGGAGCTCCCATGAGCAGTTCTTC.

The V call is TRBV5-4, the J call TRBJ1-5, with D possibly being TRBD1 (6 bases). CDR1 SGHNT and CDR2 YYREEE come from the germline V gene (reference sequence). The V end lost 0 bases, the J end lost 7 bases, and 20 bases lay between the germline ends. The CDR3 length is 17 residues. DNA of the CDR3: TGTGCCAGCAGCTTGGGTGAAACACAGGGATCGAACCAGCCCCAGCATTTT. It is translated as CASSLGETQGSNQPQHF.

The chain is built from TRBV7-3 and TRBJ2-7; D perhaps matches TRBD2 (6 bases). V was clipped by 6 bases and J by 6 bases, with 12 bases between them. The CDR3 consists of 12 residues. CDR1 and CDR2 from the germline V gene are SGHTA and FQGTGA. Here the CDR3 reads CASSSLGGEQYF. In DNA, the CDR3 is TGTGCCAGCAGTTCCCTCGGGGGCGAGCAGTACTTC.

The genes are TRBV4-1 and TRBJ2-1, with 9 bases lining up with TRBD2. V was clipped by 1 base and J by 7 bases; unmatched bases: 14. The CDR3 totals 18 residues. The germline gives CDR1 MGHRA, CDR2 YSYEKL. The CDR3 sequence is CASSQAPSGIPYENEQFF. CDR3 DNA sequence: TGCGCCAGCAGCCAAGCCCCTAGCGGGATACCCTATGAGAATGAGCAGTTCTTC.

The chain recombines TRBV7-3 with TRBJ2-2; D is perhaps TRBD2 (5 bases). Deletions cut 1 base from V and 4 bases from J, with 7 bases between. The length of the CDR3 is 14 residues. Germline CDR1 and CDR2: SGHTA and FQGTGA. This chain's CDR3 is CASSLIASTGELFF. CDR3 sequence (DNA): TGTGCCAGCAGCTTAATAGCGTCCACCGGGGAGCTGTTTTTT.

The CDR3 reads CASSLPQLNGNTIYF. CDR3 DNA sequence: TGTGCCAGCAGTTTACCCCAGCTGAATGGAAACACCATATATTTT. This sequence joins TRBV27 and TRBJ1-3; D call uncertain. The CDR3 has 15 amino acids. Per germline, CDR1 MNHEY and CDR2 SMNVEV (reference sequence). Deletions cut 2 bases from V and 3 bases from J, with 11 bases between.

The rearrangement joins TRBV28 to TRBJ1-2; a possible D gene is TRBD1 (6 bases). Trimming pared 7 bases from V and 2 bases from J, leaving 11 bases between. From germline, CDR1 is MDHEN and CDR2 SYDVKM. This CDR3 comprises 13 residues. CDR3 loop: CASTFGQNYGYTF. CDR3 in DNA: TGTGCCAGCACTTTTGGACAGAACTATGGCTACACCTTC.

About this clone itself: Different DNA sequences within this sample yield the same CDR3. The rearrangement links TRBV7-8 to TRBJ2-3; D gene ambiguous. V shed 5 bases and J shed 4 bases, with 4 bases lying between them. From germline, CDR1 is SGHVS and CDR2 FQNEAQ. The CDR3 is 11 amino acids. As DNA, the CDR3 is TGTGCCAGCAGCCTGGCAGATACGCAGTATTTT. The encoded protein is CASSLADTQYF.

This chain uses TRBV7-6 with TRBJ1-3, with D hard to call. Germline values: CDR1 SGHVS, CDR2 FNYEAQ. Between the trimmed V and J ends, which lost 1 base and 4 bases, there was a span of 5 bases. There are 13 residues in the CDR3. This CDR3 is CASSLEQGNTIYF. The DNA of the CDR3 is TGTGCCAGCAGCTTAGAACAGGGAAACACCATATATTTT.

This chain connects TRBV19 to TRBJ2-7; D unclear. V lost 3 bases and J 2 bases, leaving 14 bases between the germline ends. The CDR3 loop spans 15 amino acids. CDR1 and CDR2 (germline): LNHDA, SQIVND (reference sequence). The CDR3 loop reads CASSIGPISTYEQYF. DNA of the CDR3: TGTGCCAGTAGTATCGGGCCCATTTCAACCTACGAGCAGTACTTC.

The J gene is TRBJ1-5, the V gene TRBV18, with TRBD1 identical over 8 bases. The trim removed 0 bases at V and 4 bases at J, leaving 5 bases unmatched. Germline CDR1 reads KGHSH; CDR2 reads LQKENI. CDR3 size: 16 residues. The CDR3 region is CASSPPGQGVNQPQHF. The CDR3 coding sequence is TGTGCCAGCTCACCACCTGGACAGGGAGTAAATCAGCCCCAGCATTTT.

The J gene is TRBJ2-1, the V gene TRBV7-8; tentatively, D is TRBD1 (5 bases). The CDR3 spans 11 residues. V dropped 4 bases and J dropped 15 bases, with 13 bases sitting between them. Germline assignment: CDR1 SGHVS and CDR2 FQNEAQ. As DNA, the CDR3 is TGTGCCAGCAGCTCGTACAGGATATGGTTCTTC. Protein: CASSSYRIWFF.

The chain is built from TRBV21-1 and TRBJ2-7; the tabulated D call, TRBD2, remains unverified against the DNA. TRBV21-1 is given as a pseudogene. The CDR3 is 17 residues long. Here the CDR3 DNA reads TGTGCCAGCAGCCCACACGAGCGGCTAGCGGGAGACTACGAGCAGTACTTC. Amino acid sequence: CASSPHERLAGDYEQYF.

V is TRBV7-9 and J is TRBJ2-7; 11 nucleotides agree with TRBD1. This CDR3 spans 16 amino acids. The germline V gene has CDR1 SEHNR and CDR2 FQNEAQ (reference sequence). The V segment lost 3 bases and the J segment 5 bases; nucleotides outside the gene matches: 9. The DNA for the CDR3 is TGTGCCAGCAGCTTTATCCGGGACAGGGGGTCCAACGAGCAGTACTTC. Translation gives CASSFIRDRGSNEQYF.

The J gene is TRBJ2-7, the V gene TRBV4-1, with D unclear. The V gene's germline CDR1 is MGHRA and CDR2 YSYEKL. The V gene lost 3 bases and the J gene lost 0 bases, with 15 bases spanning the gap. The CDR3 extends over 16 amino acids. The CDR3 DNA is TGCGCCAGCAGCCATCCCGCAACATTTAGCTCCTACGAGCAGTACTTC. Translating gives CASSHPATFSSYEQYF.

This sequence joins TRBV19 and TRBJ2-2; TRBD1 matches 8 bases. Germline values: CDR1 LNHDA, CDR2 SQIVND (reference sequence). The length of the CDR3 is 16 residues. Trimming took 6 bases from V and 3 from J; bases not matched to a gene: 9. CDR3 protein: CASRTGVGVYTGELFF. The CDR3 DNA sequence: TGTGCCAGTAGGACAGGGGTGGGGGTTTACACCGGGGAGCTGTTTTTT.

The genes are TRBV19 and TRBJ2-1, with 7 bases matching TRBD1. V was pared by 7 bases and J by 4 bases, with 4 bases of the junction left unmatched. The CDR3 has 13 amino acids. Germline CDR1 reads LNHDA; CDR2 reads SQIVND (reference sequence). CDR3 amino acids: CASTRDRYNEQFF. CDR3 coding DNA: TGTGCCAGTACTCGGGACAGATACAATGAGCAGTTCTTC.

The genes are TRBV5-6 and TRBJ1-3, with D perhaps matching TRBD1 (6 bases). Germline values: CDR1 SGHDT, CDR2 YYEEEE. This CDR3 is 16 amino acids long. V gave up 5 bases and J gave up 9 bases, with 24 bases separating them. This chain's CDR3 is CASSKLGAARGVTIYF. The CDR3 DNA reads TGTGCCAGCAGTAAACTGGGGGCCGCTCGCGGGGTCACCATATATTTT.